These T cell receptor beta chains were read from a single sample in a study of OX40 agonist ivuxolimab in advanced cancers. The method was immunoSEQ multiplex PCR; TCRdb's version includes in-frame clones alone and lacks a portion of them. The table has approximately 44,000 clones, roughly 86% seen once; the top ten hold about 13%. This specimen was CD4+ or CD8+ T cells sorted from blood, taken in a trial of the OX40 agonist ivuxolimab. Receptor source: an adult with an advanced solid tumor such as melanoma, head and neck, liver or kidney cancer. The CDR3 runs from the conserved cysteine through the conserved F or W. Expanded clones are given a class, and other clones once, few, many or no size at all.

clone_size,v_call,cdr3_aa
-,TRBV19,CATLGQVVEKLFF
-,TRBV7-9,CASTPGEANYGYTF
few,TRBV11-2,CASSLDTRGLSNTEAFF
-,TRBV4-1,CASSQGVDRFYGYTF
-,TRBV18,CASSPQTESYEQYF
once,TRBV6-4,CASTAGRNLNTEAFF
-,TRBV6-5,CASSYSSGADGYTF
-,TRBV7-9,CASISLGGTNTEAFF
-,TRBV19,CASSIDQGGDDNQPQHF
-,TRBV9,CASSLGQGGNTEAFF
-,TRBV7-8,CASSPWGGGGEKLFF
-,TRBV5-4,CASSGPTGRDEQYF
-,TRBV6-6,CASSGAGQETQYF
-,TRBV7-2,CASSLDRVGYSPLHF
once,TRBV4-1,CASSQGRGNEQFF
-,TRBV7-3,CASSLTGRNEAFF
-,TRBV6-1,CASSEFQGYRPYEQYF
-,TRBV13,CASSPLQGDGNTIYF
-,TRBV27,CATKTGTETYEQYF
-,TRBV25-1,CASSESYDNSPLHF
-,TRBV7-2,CASSLGTSSGQETQYF
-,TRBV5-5,CASSLAYEQYF
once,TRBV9,CASSPGGDGYTF
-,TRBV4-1,CASSLGSSGNTIYF
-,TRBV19,CASSIQTYYGYTF
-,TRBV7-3,CASSLGEGGYEQYF
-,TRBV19,CASSHPGQLNYGYTF
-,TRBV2,CASSGIGTANEKLFF
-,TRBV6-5,CASSYSEGELFF
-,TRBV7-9,CASSLRWGEQFF
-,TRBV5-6,CASSLGPNEQFF
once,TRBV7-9,CASSPAGGRYEQYF
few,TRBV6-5,CASSPGTGPEQFF
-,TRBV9,CASTPGLQGTGELFF
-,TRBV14,CASSQDRGQGAGETQYF
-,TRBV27,CASSLAGTGGNEQFF
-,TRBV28,CASMSADGDSPLHF
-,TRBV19,CASISGNTEAFF
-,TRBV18,CASSPGGTDEQYF
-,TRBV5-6,CASSLAPYQETQYF
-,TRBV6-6,CASSWTGDNQPQHF
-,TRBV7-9,CASSLVGAGSHEQYF